Below, 16 T cell receptor beta chains from the same sample are listed, as sequenced in a study of OX40 agonist ivuxolimab in advanced cancers. The repertoire was sequenced with immunoSEQ multiplex PCR; TCRdb's copy has only in-frame clones and lacks some. The sample records 50,000 to 70,000 clones, about 85% being singletons. The material was CD4+ or CD8+ T cells sorted from blood, obtained in a trial of the OX40 agonist ivuxolimab. The receptors here all came from an adult with an advanced solid tumor such as melanoma, head and neck, liver or kidney cancer.

V is TRBV10-3 and J is TRBJ2-1, with D possibly matching TRBD2 (5 bases). The CDR3 spans 14 residues. CDR1 is ENHRY, CDR2 SYGVKD, per germline. The germline V and J ends were trimmed by 3 bases and 7 bases, with 13 bases remaining between them. CDR3 in DNA: TGTGCCATCAGTGACGAACTAGGTTGGAATGAGCAGTTCTTC. As protein: CAISDELGWNEQFF.

This clone appeared a single time. The J gene is TRBJ1-4, the V gene TRBV7-2, with TRBD1 matching over 9 bases. The CDR3 has 14 amino acids. The V gene's germline CDR1 is SGHTA and CDR2 FQGNSA. The junction had 4 bases not matched to a gene; V was cut back by 5 bases and J by 6 bases. In DNA form, the CDR3 reads TGTGCCAGCAGCCTCAGGACAGGGGATGAAAAACTGTTTTTT. This translates into CASSLRTGDEKLFF.

This sequence joins TRBV11-1 and TRBJ2-3, with 7 nucleotides matching TRBD1. Germline CDR1 SGHAT, CDR2 FQDESV (reference sequence). The CDR3 spans 15 residues. V trimming: 5 bases; J trimming: 4 bases; junction bases outside the gene matches: 9. In DNA form, the CDR3 reads TGTGCCAGCAGCACCACTCCTCAGGGGGCAGATACGCAGTATTTT. Amino acid sequence: CASSTTPQGADTQYF.

This clone was found once. The V call is TRBV5-1, the J call TRBJ1-1; D is unresolved. Per germline, CDR1 SGHRS and CDR2 YFSETQ. The CDR3 consists of 16 residues. The V end lost 2 bases, the J end lost 0 bases, and 14 bases lay between the germline ends. CDR3 sequence (DNA): TGCGCCAGCAGCTTTATCCCCCGGGGTCTGAACACTGAAGCTTTCTTT. It codes for CASSFIPRGLNTEAFF.

The chain links TRBV7-7 to TRBJ2-3; 9 bases map to TRBD2. V was pared by 5 bases and J by 3 bases, with 21 bases of the junction left unmatched. This CDR3 comprises 20 residues. CDR1 SSHAT and CDR2 FNYEAQ come from the germline V gene (reference sequence). Written as DNA, the CDR3 is TGTGCCAGCAGCCCAAGGGCTGGGGCCCTAGCGGGGCTTAGAACAGATACGCAGTATTTT. Translation gives CASSPRAGALAGLRTDTQYF.

In its sample, this clone was seen once. J is TRBJ2-1 and V is TRBV5-3; a possible D gene is TRBD1 (6 bases). TRBV5-3 belongs to the ORF category, with a function that is uncertain. V lost 0 bases and J 4 bases, leaving 17 bases between the germline ends. The CDR3 covers 17 residues. Here the CDR3 DNA reads TGTGCCAGAAGCTTGGGGCTCAGGGGCTTAGGGTACAATGAGCAGTTCTTC. This encodes CARSLGLRGLGYNEQFF.

This sequence joins TRBV29-1 and TRBJ2-1, with 8 bases aligning to TRBD2. Trimming cost V 4 bases and J 8 bases; bases outside gene matches: 10. The CDR3 covers 14 residues. Per the germline V gene, CDR1 is SQVTM and CDR2 is ANQGSEA. This CDR3 reads CSVGRRLARDEQFF. The DNA for the CDR3 is TGCAGCGTTGGTAGGAGACTAGCGCGCGATGAGCAGTTCTTC.

This clone has just one count. The DNA for the CDR3 is TGTGCCAGCAGTTACTCGTACTCGGGACTAGCGGATACGCAGTATTTT. Translating it yields CASSYSYSGLADTQYF. The rearrangement joins TRBV6-5 to TRBJ2-3; 10 bases are a match to TRBD2. With 0 bases clipped from V and 6 bases from J, the junction kept 6 bases outside the gene matches. The CDR3 is 16 residues long. Germline assignment: CDR1 MNHEY and CDR2 SVGAGI.

The V call is TRBV5-1, the J call TRBJ2-3, with TRBD1 as a possible D gene (5 bases). The germline gives CDR1 SGHRS, CDR2 YFSETQ. This CDR3 has 15 amino acids. V was pared by 4 bases and J by 1 base, with 13 bases between. The CDR3 loop is CASSQFARGTDTQYF. The CDR3 bases are TGCGCCAGCAGCCAATTCGCCAGGGGCACAGATACGCAGTATTTT.

The chain links TRBV7-3 to TRBJ1-5; D is ambiguous. This CDR3 region has 18 residues. Germline V gene lookup returns CDR1 SGHTA and CDR2 FQGTGA. Trimming shortened V by 5 bases and J by 0 bases, and 20 bases separated the two germline ends. In nucleotides, the CDR3 is TGTGCCAGCAGCCCCGACGGACCCCTCACTTATAGCAATCAGCCCCAGCATTTT. It translates to CASSPDGPLTYSNQPQHF.

The chain carries TRBV9 and TRBJ2-3, with D maybe TRBD2 (6 bases). CDR3 size: 14 residues. V dropped 0 bases and J dropped 11 bases, with 16 bases sitting between them. Per germline, CDR1 SGDLS and CDR2 YYNGEE. The CDR3 loop is CASSVGGGTGLQYF. CDR3 coding DNA: TGTGCCAGCAGCGTAGGGGGCGGGACGGGGCTGCAGTATTTT.

The chain couples TRBV28 to TRBJ1-2; D is unclear. With 5 bases removed from V and 8 bases from J, the gap between germline ends came to 12 bases. This CDR3 region has 12 residues. CDR1 is MDHEN, CDR2 SYDVKM, per germline. CDR3 sequence (DNA): TGTGCCAGCAGTACCCCGGGTGCAGGCTACACCTTC. As protein: CASSTPGAGYTF.

The chain carries TRBV18 and TRBJ2-1, with TRBD2 as a possible D gene (5 bases). CDR3 size: 13 residues. Trimming cost V 3 bases and J 6 bases, with 9 bases left between them. Per germline, CDR1 KGHSH and CDR2 LQKENI. The CDR3 loop is CASSPAGSNEQFF. In DNA, the CDR3 is TGTGCCAGCTCACCGGCGGGCAGCAATGAGCAGTTCTTC. Looking up the rest from reference TRBV18 and TRBJ2-1 gives the full variable domain: NAGVMQNPRHLVRRRGQEARLRCSPMKGHSHVYWYRQLPEEGLKFMVYLQKENIIDESGMPKERFSAEFPKEGPSILRIQQVVRGDSAAYFCASSPAGSNEQFFGPGTRLTVL.

The chain links TRBV5-4 to TRBJ2-2; D gene ambiguous. The germline CDR1 and CDR2 sequences are SGHNT and YYREEE (reference sequence). Trimming removed 0 bases from V and 3 bases from J, with 6 bases in between. The CDR3 has 14 amino acids. The CDR3 is CASSLDTYTGELFF. CDR3 coding DNA: TGTGCCAGCAGCTTGGACACCTACACCGGGGAGCTGTTTTTT.

The chain is built from TRBV10-1 and TRBJ2-1; D not certain. V was cut by 7 bases and J by 2 bases, with 9 bases left in between. CDR3 length equals 13 residues. Germline V lookup: CDR1 WNHNN, CDR2 SYGVQD (reference sequence). The CDR3 loop is CASIVCPYNEQFF. For the CDR3, the DNA is TGCGCCAGCATCGTGTGTCCCTACAATGAGCAGTTCTTC.

V is TRBV7-2 and J is TRBJ1-4; the match to TRBD1 covers 7 bases. The V gene end was trimmed by 3 bases and the J gene end by 0 bases; junction bases not matched to a gene: 7. The germline gives CDR1 SGHTA, CDR2 FQGNSA. The CDR3 spans 17 residues. The CDR3 region has the DNA TGTGCCAGCAGCTTGGGACAGAATACAGCAACTAATGAAAAACTGTTTTTT. Protein: CASSLGQNTATNEKLFF.